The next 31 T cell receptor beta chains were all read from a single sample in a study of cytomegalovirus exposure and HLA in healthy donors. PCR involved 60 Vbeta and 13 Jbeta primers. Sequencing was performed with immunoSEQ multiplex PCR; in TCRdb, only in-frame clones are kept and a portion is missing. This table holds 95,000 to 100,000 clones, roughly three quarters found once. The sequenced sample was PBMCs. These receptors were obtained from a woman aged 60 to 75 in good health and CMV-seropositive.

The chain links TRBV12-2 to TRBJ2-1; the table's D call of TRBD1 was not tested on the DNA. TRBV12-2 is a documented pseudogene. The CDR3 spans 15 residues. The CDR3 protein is CASRVGTEPYNEQFF. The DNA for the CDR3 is TGTGCAAGTCGCGTGGGGACAGAACCTTACAATGAGCAGTTCTTC.

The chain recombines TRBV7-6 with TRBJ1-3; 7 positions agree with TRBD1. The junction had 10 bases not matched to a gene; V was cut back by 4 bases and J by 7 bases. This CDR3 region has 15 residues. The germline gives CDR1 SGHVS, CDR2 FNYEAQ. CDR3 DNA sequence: TGTGCCAGCAGCTCAACCCCAGGGGGATTCAACACCATATATTTT. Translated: CASSSTPGGFNTIYF.

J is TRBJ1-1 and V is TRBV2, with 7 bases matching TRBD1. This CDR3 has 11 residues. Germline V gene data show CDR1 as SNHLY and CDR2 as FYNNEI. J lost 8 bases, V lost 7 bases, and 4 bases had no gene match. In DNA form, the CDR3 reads TGTGCCAGCAAGGGGGCGGGCGAAGCTTTCTTT. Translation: CASKGAGEAFF.

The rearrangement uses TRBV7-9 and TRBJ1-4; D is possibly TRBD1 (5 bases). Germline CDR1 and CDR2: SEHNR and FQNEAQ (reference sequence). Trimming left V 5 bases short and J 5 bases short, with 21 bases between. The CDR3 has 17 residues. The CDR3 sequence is CASSRLPGVQENEKLFF. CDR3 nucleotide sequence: TGTGCCAGCAGCCGCTTACCAGGAGTACAGGAGAATGAAAAACTGTTTTTT.

The CDR3 nucleotides read TGTGCCAGCAGGAGGGGCGGGAGCTCCTACGAGCAGTACTTC. This encodes CASRRGGSSYEQYF. The V gene is TRBV2, the J gene TRBJ2-7; 7 bases line up with TRBD2. The V gene end was trimmed by 6 bases and the J gene end by 0 bases; junction bases not matched to a gene: 5. This CDR3 contains 14 residues. Per germline, CDR1 SNHLY and CDR2 FYNNEI. The full variable domain, in which reference TRBV2 and TRBJ2-7 provide the parts outside the CDR3, is EPEVTQTPSHQVTQMGQEVILRCVPISNHLYFYWYRQILGQKVEFLVSFYNNEISEKSEIFDDQFSVERPDGSNFTLKIRSTKLEDSAMYFCASRRGGSSYEQYFGPGTRLTVT.

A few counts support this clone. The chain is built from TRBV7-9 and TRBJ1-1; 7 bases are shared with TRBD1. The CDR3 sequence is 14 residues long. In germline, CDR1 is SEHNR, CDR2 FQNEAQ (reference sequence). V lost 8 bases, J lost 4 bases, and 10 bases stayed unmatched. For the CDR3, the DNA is TGTGCCAGCGGATACTACAGGGGAGGCACTGAAGCTTTCTTT. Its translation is CASGYYRGGTEAFF.

DNA of the CDR3: TGTGCCAGCAGCGTAGGACAGGGTTACAATCAGCCCCAGCATTTT. This translates into CASSVGQGYNQPQHF. The chain uses TRBV9 and TRBJ1-5; 7 bases align to TRBD1. V shed 0 bases and J 3 bases; nucleotides not matched to a gene: 3. Germline V gene sequence: CDR1 SGDLS, CDR2 YYNGEE. The CDR3 length is 15 residues.

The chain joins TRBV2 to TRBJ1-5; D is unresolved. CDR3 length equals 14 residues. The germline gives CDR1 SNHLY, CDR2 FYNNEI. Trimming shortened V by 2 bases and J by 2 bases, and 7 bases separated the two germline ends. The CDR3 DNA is TGTGCCAGCAGTGAACAGTTGGGCAATCAGCCCCAGCATTTT. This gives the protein CASSEQLGNQPQHF.

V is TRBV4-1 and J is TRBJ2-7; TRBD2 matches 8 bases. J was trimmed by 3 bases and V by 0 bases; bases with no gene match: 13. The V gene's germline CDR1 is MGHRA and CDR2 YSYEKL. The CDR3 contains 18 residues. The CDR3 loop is CASSQDMGLAGNFYEQYF. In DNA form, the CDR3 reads TGCGCCAGCAGCCAAGATATGGGATTAGCGGGAAACTTCTACGAGCAGTACTTC.

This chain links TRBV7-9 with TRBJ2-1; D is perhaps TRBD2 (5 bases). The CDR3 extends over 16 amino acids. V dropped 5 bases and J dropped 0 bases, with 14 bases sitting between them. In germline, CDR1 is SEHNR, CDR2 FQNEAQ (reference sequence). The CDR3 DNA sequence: TGTGCCAGCAGCCGGACGGGATCCAGCTCCTACAATGAGCAGTTCTTC. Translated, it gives CASSRTGSSSYNEQFF.

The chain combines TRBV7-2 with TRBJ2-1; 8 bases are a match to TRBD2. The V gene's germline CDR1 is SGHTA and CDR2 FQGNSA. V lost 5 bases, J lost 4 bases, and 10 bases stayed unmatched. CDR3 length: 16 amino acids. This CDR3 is CASSPSSGGLYNEQFF. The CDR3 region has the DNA TGTGCCAGCAGCCCCTCCTCGGGAGGGCTATACAATGAGCAGTTCTTC.

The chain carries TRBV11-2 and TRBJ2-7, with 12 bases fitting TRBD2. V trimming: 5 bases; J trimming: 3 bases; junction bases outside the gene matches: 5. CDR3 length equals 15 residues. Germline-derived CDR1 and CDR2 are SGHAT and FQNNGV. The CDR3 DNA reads TGTGCCAGCAGCGGAGGACTAGCGGGAAGCTACGAGCAGTACTTC. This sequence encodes CASSGGLAGSYEQYF.

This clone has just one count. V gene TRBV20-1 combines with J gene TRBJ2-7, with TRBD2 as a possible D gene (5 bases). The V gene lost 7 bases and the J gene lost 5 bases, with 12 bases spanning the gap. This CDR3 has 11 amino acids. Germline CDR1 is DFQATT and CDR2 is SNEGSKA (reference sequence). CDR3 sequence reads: CSGKGGDEQYF. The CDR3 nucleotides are TGCAGTGGAAAAGGAGGAGACGAGCAGTACTTC.

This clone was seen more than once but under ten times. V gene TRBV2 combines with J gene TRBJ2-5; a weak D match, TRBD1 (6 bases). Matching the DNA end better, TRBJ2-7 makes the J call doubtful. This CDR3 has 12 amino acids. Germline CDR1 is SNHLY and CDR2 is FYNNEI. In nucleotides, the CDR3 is TGTGCCAGTCGGGACATCTCCTACGAGCAGTACTTC. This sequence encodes CASRDISYEQYF.

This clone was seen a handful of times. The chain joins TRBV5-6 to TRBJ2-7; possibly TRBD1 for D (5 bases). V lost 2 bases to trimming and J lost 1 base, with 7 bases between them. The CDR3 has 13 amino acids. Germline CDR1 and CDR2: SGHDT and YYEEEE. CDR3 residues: CASSLDRSYEQYF. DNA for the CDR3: TGTGCCAGCAGCTTAGACAGATCCTACGAGCAGTACTTC.

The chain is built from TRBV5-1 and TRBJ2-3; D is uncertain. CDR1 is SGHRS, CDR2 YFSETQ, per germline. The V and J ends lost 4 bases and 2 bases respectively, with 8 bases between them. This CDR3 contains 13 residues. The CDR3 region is CASSKSDTDTQYF. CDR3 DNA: TGCGCCAGCAGCAAAAGCGACACAGATACGCAGTATTTT. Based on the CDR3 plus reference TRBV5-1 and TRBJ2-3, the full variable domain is KAGVTQTPRYLIKTRGQQVTLSCSPISGHRSVSWYQQTPGQGLQFLFEYFSETQRNKGNFPGRFSGRQFSNSRSEMNVSTLELGDSALYLCASSKSDTDTQYFGPGTRLTVL.

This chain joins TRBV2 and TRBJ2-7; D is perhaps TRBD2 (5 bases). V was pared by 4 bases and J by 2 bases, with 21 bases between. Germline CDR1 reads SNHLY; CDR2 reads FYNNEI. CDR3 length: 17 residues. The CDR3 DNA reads TGTGCCAGCAGTGTAGGACGGGAACCCGGCGGTACCTACGAGCAGTACTTC. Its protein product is CASSVGREPGGTYEQYF.

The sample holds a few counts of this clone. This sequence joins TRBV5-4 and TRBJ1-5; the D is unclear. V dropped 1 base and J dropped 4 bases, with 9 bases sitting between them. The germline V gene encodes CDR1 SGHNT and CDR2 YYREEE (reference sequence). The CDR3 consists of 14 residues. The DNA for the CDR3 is TGTGCCAGCAGCTTGTTTGGAGAAAATCAGCCCCAGCATTTT. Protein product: CASSLFGENQPQHF.

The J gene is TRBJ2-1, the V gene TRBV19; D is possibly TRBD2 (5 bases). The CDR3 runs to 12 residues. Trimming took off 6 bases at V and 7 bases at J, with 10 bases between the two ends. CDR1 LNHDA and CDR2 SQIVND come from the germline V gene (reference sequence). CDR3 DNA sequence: TGTGCCAGTAGGCCATCGGGGAATGAGCAGTTCTTC. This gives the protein CASRPSGNEQFF. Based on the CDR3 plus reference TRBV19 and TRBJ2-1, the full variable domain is DGGITQSPKYLFRKEGQNVTLSCEQNLNHDAMYWYRQDPGQGLRLIYYSQIVNDFQKGDIAEGYSVSREKKESFPLTVTSAQKNPTAFYLCASRPSGNEQFFGPGTRLTVL.

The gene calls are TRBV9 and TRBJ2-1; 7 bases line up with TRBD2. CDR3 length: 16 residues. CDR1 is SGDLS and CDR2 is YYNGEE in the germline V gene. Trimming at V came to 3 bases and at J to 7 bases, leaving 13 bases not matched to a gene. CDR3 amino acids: CASSATAGRITNEQFF. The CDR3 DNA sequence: TGTGCCAGCAGCGCGACAGCGGGAAGGATTACGAATGAGCAGTTCTTC.

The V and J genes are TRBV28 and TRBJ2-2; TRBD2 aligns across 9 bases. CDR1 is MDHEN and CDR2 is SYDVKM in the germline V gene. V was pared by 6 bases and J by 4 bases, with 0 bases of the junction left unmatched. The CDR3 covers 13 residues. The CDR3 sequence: CASRGLATGELFF. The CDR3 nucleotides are TGTGCCAGCAGGGGACTAGCCACCGGGGAGCTGTTTTTT.

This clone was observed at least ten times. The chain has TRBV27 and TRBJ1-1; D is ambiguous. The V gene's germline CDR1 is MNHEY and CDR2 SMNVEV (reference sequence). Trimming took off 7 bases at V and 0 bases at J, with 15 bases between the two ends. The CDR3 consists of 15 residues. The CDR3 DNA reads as TGTGCCAGCAAAAATGGACTAGGAATGAACACTGAAGCTTTCTTT. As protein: CASKNGLGMNTEAFF.

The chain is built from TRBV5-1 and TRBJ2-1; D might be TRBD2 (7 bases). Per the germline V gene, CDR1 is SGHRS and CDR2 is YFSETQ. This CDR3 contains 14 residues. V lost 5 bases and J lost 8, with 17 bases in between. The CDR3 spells CASRGGGASDEQFF. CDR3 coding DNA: TGCGCCAGCAGAGGAGGGGGGGCGAGCGATGAGCAGTTCTTC.

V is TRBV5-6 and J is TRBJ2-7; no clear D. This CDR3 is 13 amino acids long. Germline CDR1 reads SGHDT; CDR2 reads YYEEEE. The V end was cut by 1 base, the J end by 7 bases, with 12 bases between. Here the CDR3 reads CASSLFGQFEQYF. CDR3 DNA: TGTGCCAGCAGCTTGTTTGGGCAATTTGAGCAGTACTTC.

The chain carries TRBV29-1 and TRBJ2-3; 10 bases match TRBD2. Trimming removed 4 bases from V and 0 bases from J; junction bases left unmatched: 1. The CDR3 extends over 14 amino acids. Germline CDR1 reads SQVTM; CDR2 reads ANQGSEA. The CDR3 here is CSVAGLASTDTQYF. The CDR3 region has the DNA TGCAGCGTTGCGGGACTAGCGAGCACAGATACGCAGTATTTT.

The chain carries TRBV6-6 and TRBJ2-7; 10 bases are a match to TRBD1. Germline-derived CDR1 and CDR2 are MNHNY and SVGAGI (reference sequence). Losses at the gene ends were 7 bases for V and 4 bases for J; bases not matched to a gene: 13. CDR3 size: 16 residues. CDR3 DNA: TGTGCCAGCATCCACGGGGGGACAGGGGTTTCGTACGAGCAGTACTTC. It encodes CASIHGGTGVSYEQYF.

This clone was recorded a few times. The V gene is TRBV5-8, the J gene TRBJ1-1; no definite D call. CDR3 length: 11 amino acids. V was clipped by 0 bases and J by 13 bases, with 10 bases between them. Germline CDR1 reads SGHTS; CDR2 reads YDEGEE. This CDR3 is CASSLALAGFF. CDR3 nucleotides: TGTGCCAGCAGCTTGGCCCTGGCGGGTTTCTTT.

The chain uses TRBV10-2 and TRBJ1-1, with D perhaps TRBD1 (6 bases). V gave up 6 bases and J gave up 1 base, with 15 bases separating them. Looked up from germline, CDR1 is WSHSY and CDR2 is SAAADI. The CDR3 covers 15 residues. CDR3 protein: CASRNRVLPNTEAFF. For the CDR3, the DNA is TGCGCCAGCAGAAACAGGGTCTTACCGAACACTGAAGCTTTCTTT.

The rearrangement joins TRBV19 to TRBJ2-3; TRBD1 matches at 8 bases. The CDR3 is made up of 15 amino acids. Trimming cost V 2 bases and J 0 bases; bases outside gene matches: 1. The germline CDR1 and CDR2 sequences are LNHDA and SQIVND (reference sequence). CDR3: CASSIRQGSTDTQYF. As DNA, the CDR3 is TGTGCCAGTAGTATACGACAGGGGAGCACAGATACGCAGTATTTT.

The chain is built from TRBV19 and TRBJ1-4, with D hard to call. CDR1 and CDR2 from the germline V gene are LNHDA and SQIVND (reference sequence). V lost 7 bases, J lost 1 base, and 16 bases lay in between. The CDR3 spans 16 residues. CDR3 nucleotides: TGTGCCAGTACTGATAGGCGGAGGATAACTAATGAAAAACTGTTTTTT. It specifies CASTDRRRITNEKLFF. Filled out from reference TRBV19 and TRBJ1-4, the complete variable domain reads DGGITQSPKYLFRKEGQNVTLSCEQNLNHDAMYWYRQDPGQGLRLIYYSQIVNDFQKGDIAEGYSVSREKKESFPLTVTSAQKNPTAFYLCASTDRRRITNEKLFFGSGTQLSVL.

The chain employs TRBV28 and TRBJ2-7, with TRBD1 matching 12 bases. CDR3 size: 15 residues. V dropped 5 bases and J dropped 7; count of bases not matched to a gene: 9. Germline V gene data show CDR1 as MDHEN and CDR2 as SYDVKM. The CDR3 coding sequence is TGTGCCAGCAGTCTCCCGGGACAGGGGGCGCAAGAGCAGTACTTC. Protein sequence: CASSLPGQGAQEQYF.